The following is a TCR beta chain sequence with its context. The data originate from a study of blood T cell repertoires in COVID-19. The overall study: From the United States, Italy and Spain came samples of acute and convalescent COVID-19. Sources were T cells, B-cell-depleted T cells, or PBMCs; the material itself was cDNA or gDNA.

In the source study's methods: Reference gene primer amplification yielded estimated nucleated cell counts. The table came from immunoSEQ multiplex PCR; TCRdb's copy has only in-frame clones and leaves some out. The V and J calls and clone size come from that table; D and trimming were worked out from the DNA. Of about 100,000 clones listed, about nine tenths were seen once; the top ten hold approximately 2.2%. The TCR was taken from a man in his fifties with active COVID-19. The sample consisted of peripheral blood.

The CDR3 DNA follows: TGCGCCAGCAGCGCATGGACAGCCTCTGGGGCCAACGTCCTGACTTTC. Translation gives CASSAWTASGANVLTF. The chain has TRBV5-1 and TRBJ2-6; tentative D call: TRBD1 (6 bases). V shed 4 bases and J shed 0 bases, with 11 bases lying between them. The CDR3 is 16 amino acids. CDR1 SGHRS and CDR2 YFSETQ come from the germline V gene.